The 8 T cell receptor beta chains given below trace back to one sample, sequenced in a study of OX40 agonist ivuxolimab in advanced cancers. Clones were read by immunoSEQ multiplex PCR, and TCRdb kept only the in-frame ones, dropping some. The sample has fewer than 80,000 clones; approximately 84% are singletons. This specimen was CD4+ or CD8+ T cells sorted from blood, taken in a trial of the OX40 agonist ivuxolimab. The receptors derive from an adult with an advanced solid tumor such as melanoma, head and neck, liver or kidney cancer.

The chain combines TRBV29-1 with TRBJ1-2; D call uncertain. The V end was cut by 4 bases, the J end by 5 bases, with 11 bases between. The CDR3 runs to 12 residues. Looked up from germline, CDR1 is SQVTM and CDR2 is ANQGSEA. CDR3 DNA: TGCAGCGTTGTTGGGCAGCCGTATGGCTACACCTTC. Amino acids: CSVVGQPYGYTF.

J is TRBJ2-3 and V is TRBV6-5, with TRBD2 identical over 9 bases. The J segment lost 4 bases and the V segment lost 2 bases, leaving 7 bases of the junction unmatched. The CDR3 loop spans 16 amino acids. CDR1 and CDR2 (germline): MNHEY, SVGAGI. The CDR3 sequence is CASSYQSSGAADTQYF. The CDR3 coding sequence is TGTGCCAGCAGTTACCAATCTAGCGGGGCGGCAGATACGCAGTATTTT.

The chain carries TRBV19 and TRBJ2-7; 8 nucleotides match TRBD1. Germline V gives CDR1 LNHDA, CDR2 SQIVND (reference sequence). Trimming took 4 bases from V and 1 from J; bases not matched to a gene: 3. The CDR3 is made up of 14 amino acids. Here the CDR3 DNA reads TGTGCCAGTAGTAGGACAGGGCATTCCTACGAGCAGTACTTC. The encoded protein is CASSRTGHSYEQYF.

This sequence joins TRBV2 and TRBJ2-7; 8 nucleotides agree with TRBD1. The length of the CDR3 is 14 residues. Looked up from germline, CDR1 is SNHLY and CDR2 is FYNNEI. Trimming removed 6 bases from V and 7 bases from J; junction bases left unmatched: 11. The CDR3 loop is CASRSTGAGAEQYF. In DNA form, the CDR3 reads TGTGCCAGCAGGTCGACAGGGGCAGGGGCTGAGCAGTACTTC.

This chain uses TRBV4-1 with TRBJ2-4; D call uncertain. Germline CDR1 and CDR2: MGHRA and YSYEKL. CDR3 size: 18 residues. V gave up 0 bases and J gave up 0 bases, with 15 bases separating them. CDR3 residues: CASSQDLVAGVAKNIQYF. The CDR3, as DNA: TGCGCCAGCAGCCAAGATTTGGTGGCAGGAGTAGCCAAAAACATTCAGTACTTC.

This clone has a single count. The V call is TRBV2, the J call TRBJ2-5, with a weak D call TRBD1 (6 bases). The CDR3 consists of 16 residues. Germline assignment: CDR1 SNHLY and CDR2 FYNNEI. Trimming took off 1 base at V and 3 bases at J, with 15 bases between the two ends. CDR3 in amino acids: CASSEGGRGLEETQYF. For the CDR3, the DNA is TGTGCCAGCAGTGAAGGTGGCAGGGGATTGGAAGAGACCCAGTACTTC.

The chain links TRBV7-2 to TRBJ1-5; D remains ambiguous. V was trimmed by 5 bases and J by 4 bases, leaving 9 bases between them. Germline loops: CDR1 SGHTA, CDR2 FQGNSA. The CDR3 is 13 amino acids. The DNA for the CDR3 is TGTGCCAGCAGCCAGTGGGTAAATCAGCCCCAGCATTTT. Translation gives CASSQWVNQPQHF.

This clone has only a few counts. The rearrangement uses TRBV29-1 and TRBJ2-4; D is possibly TRBD2 (5 bases). Trimming pared 7 bases from V and 4 bases from J, leaving 11 bases between. There are 12 residues in the CDR3. CDR1 and CDR2 (germline): SQVTM, ANQGSEA. CDR3 nucleotide sequence: TGCAGCGCCCTCCGGGGAAAAAACATTCAGTACTTC. Translated, it gives CSALRGKNIQYF.